Listed below are T cell receptor beta chains from one sample, sequenced in a study of OX40 agonist ivuxolimab in advanced cancers. The data were produced by immunoSEQ multiplex PCR, yet TCRdb's version contains in-frame clones alone and is incomplete. The sample contains more than 100,000 clones, more than 80% of which appear only once. This specimen was CD4+ or CD8+ T cells sorted from blood, taken in a trial of the OX40 agonist ivuxolimab. These receptors were obtained from an adult with an advanced solid tumor such as melanoma, head and neck, liver or kidney cancer. The CDR3 runs from the conserved cysteine through the conserved F or W. The D gene is left open where the match is weak.

j_gene	d_gene	v_gene	CDR3nt	CDR3aa
TRBJ2-5	TRBD2	TRBV9	TGTGCCAGCAGCGCCAGCACTAGCGTAGAGACCCAGTACTTC	CASSASTSVETQYF
TRBJ1-2	.	TRBV28	TGTGCCATTTCGGGCGGGATAAACTATGGCTACACCTTC	CAISGGINYGYTF
TRBJ2-4	.	TRBV27	TGTGCCAGCAGTTTGCGGGAAGCCAAAAACATTCAGTACTTC	CASSLREAKNIQYF
TRBJ1-4	TRBD1	TRBV19	TGTGCCAGTCGTCCCGGGACAGGGGATGCAACTAATGAAAAACTGTTTTTT	CASRPGTGDATNEKLFF
TRBJ2-1	.	TRBV2	TGTGCCAGCAGTACGACTAGTTACAATGAGCAGTTCTTC	CASSTTSYNEQFF
TRBJ2-7	.	TRBV29-1	TGCAGCGTTGAAGAAGGTGCAAGCGGTTACGAGCAGTACTTC	CSVEEGASGYEQYF
TRBJ2-5	TRBD2	TRBV28	TGTGCCAGCAGGGCAGCGGGGATAACTCAAGAGACCCAGTACTTC	CASRAAGITQETQYF
TRBJ1-2	.	TRBV4-2	TGTGCCAGCAGCCAAGATGACAGGCCGTACGGCGGCTACACCTTC	CASSQDDRPYGGYTF
TRBJ1-2	.	TRBV6-5	TGTGCCAGCAGTCCCCGGACAGCATCTAACTATGGCTACACCTTC	CASSPRTASNYGYTF
TRBJ2-3	.	TRBV15	TGTGCCACCAGCAGAGTTACTAGCCGGGTGGGAGATACGCAGTATTTT	CATSRVTSRVGDTQYF
TRBJ1-5	.	TRBV7-2	TGTGCCAGCAGCTTAGGACCTCAGGGGAAATCTGGTCATCAGCCCCAGCATTTT	CASSLGPQGKSGHQPQHF
TRBJ2-5	.	TRBV9	TGTGCCAGCAGCCCCGCGGGTGGACTTAAGGAGACCCAGTACTTC	CASSPAGGLKETQYF